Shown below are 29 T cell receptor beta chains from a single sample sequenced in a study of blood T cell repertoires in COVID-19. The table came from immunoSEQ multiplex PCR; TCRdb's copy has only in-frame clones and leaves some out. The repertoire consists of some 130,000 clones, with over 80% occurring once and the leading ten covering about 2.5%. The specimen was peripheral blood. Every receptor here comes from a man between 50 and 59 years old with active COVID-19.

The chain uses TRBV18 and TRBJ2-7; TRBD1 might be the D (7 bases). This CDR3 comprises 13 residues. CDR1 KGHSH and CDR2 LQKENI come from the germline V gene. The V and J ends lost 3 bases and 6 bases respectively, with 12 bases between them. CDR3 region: CASSPDQGGEQYF. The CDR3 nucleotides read TGTGCCAGCTCACCGGACCAGGGGGGCGAGCAGTACTTC.

The CDR3 DNA reads as TGTGCCAGCAGCACGGCCTCCGGCAGGGGTAATTCACCCCTCCACTTT. This gives the protein CASSTASGRGNSPLHF. The chain recombines TRBV11-2 with TRBJ1-6, with D perhaps matching TRBD1 (6 bases). The V end was cut by 5 bases, the J end by 6 bases, with 17 bases between. Germline loops: CDR1 SGHAT, CDR2 FQNNGV. The CDR3 consists of 16 residues.

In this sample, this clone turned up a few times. The CDR3 sequence is CASSLAGGRVQETQYF. The CDR3 region has the DNA TGCGCCAGCAGCTTGGCCGGTGGCAGGGTACAAGAGACCCAGTACTTC. V gene TRBV5-1 combines with J gene TRBJ2-5; perhaps TRBD1 as D (5 bases). The germline gives CDR1 SGHRS, CDR2 YFSETQ. This CDR3 is 16 amino acids long. The ends were cut back, 0 bases at V and 2 bases at J, with 14 bases in the middle. The full variable domain, its missing parts supplied by reference TRBV5-1 and TRBJ2-5, is KAGVTQTPRYLIKTRGQQVTLSCSPISGHRSVSWYQQTPGQGLQFLFEYFSETQRNKGNFPGRFSGRQFSNSRSEMNVSTLELGDSALYLCASSLAGGRVQETQYFGPGTRLLVL.

In nucleotides, the CDR3 is TGTGCCAGCAGTTCCAGTGACAGGGGCTGGTATGGCTACACCTTC. This codes for CASSSSDRGWYGYTF. This chain uses TRBV27 with TRBJ1-2, with 8 bases aligning to TRBD1. The J segment lost 5 bases and the V segment lost 4 bases, leaving 9 bases of the junction unmatched. The germline V gene has CDR1 MNHEY and CDR2 SMNVEV (reference sequence). The CDR3 is 15 residues long.

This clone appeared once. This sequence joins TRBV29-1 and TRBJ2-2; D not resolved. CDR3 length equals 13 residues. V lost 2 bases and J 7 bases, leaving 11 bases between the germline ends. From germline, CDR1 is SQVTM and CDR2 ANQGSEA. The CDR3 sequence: CSVEPVFGGELFF. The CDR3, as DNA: TGCAGCGTTGAACCTGTATTCGGCGGGGAGCTGTTTTTT.

As DNA, the CDR3 is TGTGCCAGCAGTGAAAGCAGGGGGGCAGCTAATGAAAAACTGTTTTTT. The encoded protein is CASSESRGAANEKLFF. The rearrangement uses TRBV2 and TRBJ1-4; TRBD1 aligns across 7 bases. Germline CDR1 is SNHLY and CDR2 is FYNNEI. With V trimmed by 2 bases and J by 3 bases, 6 bases remained unmatched. This CDR3 is 16 amino acids long.

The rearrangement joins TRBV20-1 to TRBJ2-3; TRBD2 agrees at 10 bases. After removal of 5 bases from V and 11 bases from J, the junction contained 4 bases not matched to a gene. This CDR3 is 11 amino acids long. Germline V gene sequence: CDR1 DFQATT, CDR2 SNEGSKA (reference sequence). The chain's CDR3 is CSALGLAEQYF. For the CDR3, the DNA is TGCAGTGCTCTCGGACTAGCGGAGCAGTATTTT.

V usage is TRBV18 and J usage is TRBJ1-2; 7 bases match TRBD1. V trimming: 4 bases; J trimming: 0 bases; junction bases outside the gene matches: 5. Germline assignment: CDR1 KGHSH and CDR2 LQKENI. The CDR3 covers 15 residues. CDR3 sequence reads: CASSRQGTTNYGYTF. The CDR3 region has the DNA TGTGCCAGCTCACGACAGGGAACTACTAACTATGGCTACACCTTC.

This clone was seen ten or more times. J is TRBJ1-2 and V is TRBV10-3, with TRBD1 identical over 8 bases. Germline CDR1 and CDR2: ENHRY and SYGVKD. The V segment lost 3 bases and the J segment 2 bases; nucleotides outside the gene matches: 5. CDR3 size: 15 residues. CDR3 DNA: TGTGCCATCAGTGATCCCCGGACAGGGAACTATGGCTACACCTTC. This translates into CAISDPRTGNYGYTF.

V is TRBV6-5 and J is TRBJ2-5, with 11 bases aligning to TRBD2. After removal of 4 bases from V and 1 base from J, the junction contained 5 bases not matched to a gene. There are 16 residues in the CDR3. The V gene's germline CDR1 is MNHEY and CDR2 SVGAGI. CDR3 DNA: TGTGCCAGCAGTTTAGACCTAGCGGGGGGCCAAGAGACCCAGTACTTC. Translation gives CASSLDLAGGQETQYF.

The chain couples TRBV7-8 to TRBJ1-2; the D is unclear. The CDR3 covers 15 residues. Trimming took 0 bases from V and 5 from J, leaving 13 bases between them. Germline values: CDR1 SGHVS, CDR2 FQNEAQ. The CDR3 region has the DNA TGTGCCAGCAGCTTAGCCCCGTGGAGTTTTTATGGCTACACCTTC. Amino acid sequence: CASSLAPWSFYGYTF.

Here the CDR3 reads CASSELAGTDTQYF. The CDR3 region has the DNA TGTGCCAGCAGTGAACTAGCGGGGACAGATACGCAGTATTTT. The rearrangement joins TRBV2 to TRBJ2-3; 9 nucleotides line up with TRBD2. V shed 2 bases, J shed 3 bases, and the junction held 0 bases outside the gene matches. Germline V lookup: CDR1 SNHLY, CDR2 FYNNEI. This CDR3 comprises 14 residues.

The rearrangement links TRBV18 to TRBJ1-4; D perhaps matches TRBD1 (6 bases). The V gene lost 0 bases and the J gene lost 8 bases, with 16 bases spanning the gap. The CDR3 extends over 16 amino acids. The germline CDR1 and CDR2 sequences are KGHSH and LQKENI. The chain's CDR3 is CASSPPGGTNAEKLFF. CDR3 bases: TGTGCCAGCTCACCACCTGGGGGCACAAACGCGGAAAAACTGTTTTTT.

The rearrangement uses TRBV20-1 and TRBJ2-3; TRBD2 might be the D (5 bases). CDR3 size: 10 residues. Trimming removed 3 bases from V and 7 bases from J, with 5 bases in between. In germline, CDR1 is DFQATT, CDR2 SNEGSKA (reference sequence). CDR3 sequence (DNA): TGCAGTGCTAGCGGGAATACGCAGTATTTT. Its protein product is CSASGNTQYF.

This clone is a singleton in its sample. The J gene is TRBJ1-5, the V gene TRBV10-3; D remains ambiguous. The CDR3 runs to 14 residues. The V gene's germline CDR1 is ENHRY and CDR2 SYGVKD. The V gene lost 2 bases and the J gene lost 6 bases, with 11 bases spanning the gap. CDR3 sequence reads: CAISEGRESQPQHF. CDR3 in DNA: TGTGCCATCAGTGAGGGGCGCGAAAGTCAGCCCCAGCATTTT.

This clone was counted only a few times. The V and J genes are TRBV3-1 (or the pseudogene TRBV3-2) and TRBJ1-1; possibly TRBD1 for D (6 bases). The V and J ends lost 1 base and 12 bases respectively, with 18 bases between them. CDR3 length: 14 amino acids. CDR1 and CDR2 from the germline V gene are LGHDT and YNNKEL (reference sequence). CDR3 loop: CASSQADAQGRTFF. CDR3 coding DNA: TGTGCCAGCAGCCAAGCAGACGCGCAGGGGCGGACTTTCTTT.

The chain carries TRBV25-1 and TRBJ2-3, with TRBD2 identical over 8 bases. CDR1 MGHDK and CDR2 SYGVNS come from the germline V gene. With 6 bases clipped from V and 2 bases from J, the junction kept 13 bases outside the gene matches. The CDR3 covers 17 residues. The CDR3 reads CASSQPGGTFHTDTQYF. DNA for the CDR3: TGTGCCAGCAGCCAGCCGGGGGGGACTTTCCACACAGATACGCAGTATTTT.

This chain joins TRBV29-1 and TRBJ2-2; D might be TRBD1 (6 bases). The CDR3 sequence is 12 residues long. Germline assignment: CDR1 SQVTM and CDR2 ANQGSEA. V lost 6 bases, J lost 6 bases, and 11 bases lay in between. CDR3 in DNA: TGCAGCGTCGTACAGGGTCCCGGGGAGCTGTTTTTT. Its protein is CSVVQGPGELFF.

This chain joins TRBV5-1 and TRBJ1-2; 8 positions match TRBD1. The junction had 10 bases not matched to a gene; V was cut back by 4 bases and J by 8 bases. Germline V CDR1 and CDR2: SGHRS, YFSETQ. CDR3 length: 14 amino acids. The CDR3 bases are TGCGCCAGCAGCCAGGATCAGGGGGCTGGAGGCTACACCTTC. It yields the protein CASSQDQGAGGYTF.

The CDR3 DNA is TGCAGTGCTATTGAAGGCAGGGGATCGAATGAGCAGTTCTTC. It specifies CSAIEGRGSNEQFF. The chain combines TRBV20-1 with TRBJ2-1; D possibly corresponds to TRBD1 (6 bases). Germline values: CDR1 DFQATT, CDR2 SNEGSKA (reference sequence). The length of the CDR3 is 14 residues. Trimming removed 4 bases at V and 7 bases at J, with 17 bases between.

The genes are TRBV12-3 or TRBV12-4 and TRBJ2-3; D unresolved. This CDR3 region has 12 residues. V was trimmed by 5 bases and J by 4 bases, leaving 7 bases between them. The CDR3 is CASSLNSDTQYF. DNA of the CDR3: TGTGCCAGCAGTCTTAACTCAGATACGCAGTATTTT.

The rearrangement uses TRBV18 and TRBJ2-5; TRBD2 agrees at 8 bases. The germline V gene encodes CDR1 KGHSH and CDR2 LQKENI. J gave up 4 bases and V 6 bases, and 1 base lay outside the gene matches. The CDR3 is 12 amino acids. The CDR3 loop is CASSRGGETQYF. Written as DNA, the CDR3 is TGTGCCAGCTCCCGGGGGGGAGAGACCCAGTACTTC.

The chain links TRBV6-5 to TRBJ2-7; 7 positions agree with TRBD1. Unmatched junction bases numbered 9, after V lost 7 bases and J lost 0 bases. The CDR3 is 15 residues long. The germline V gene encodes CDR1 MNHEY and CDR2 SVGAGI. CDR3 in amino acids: CASKGGAGGSYEQYF. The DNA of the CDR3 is TGTGCCAGCAAGGGTGGGGCAGGGGGCTCCTACGAGCAGTACTTC.

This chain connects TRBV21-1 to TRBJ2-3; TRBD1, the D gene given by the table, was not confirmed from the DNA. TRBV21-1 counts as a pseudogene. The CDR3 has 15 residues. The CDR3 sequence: CASSKDTGHTDTQYF. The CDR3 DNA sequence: TGTGCCAGCAGCAAAGATACAGGGCACACAGATACGCAGTATTTT.

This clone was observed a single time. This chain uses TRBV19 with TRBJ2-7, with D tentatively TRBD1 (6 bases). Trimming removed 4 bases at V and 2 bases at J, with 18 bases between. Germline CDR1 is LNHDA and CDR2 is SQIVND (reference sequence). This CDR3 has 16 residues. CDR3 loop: CASSRLPGTPAYEQYF. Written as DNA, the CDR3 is TGTGCCAGTAGTAGGTTACCCGGGACACCCGCCTACGAGCAGTACTTC.

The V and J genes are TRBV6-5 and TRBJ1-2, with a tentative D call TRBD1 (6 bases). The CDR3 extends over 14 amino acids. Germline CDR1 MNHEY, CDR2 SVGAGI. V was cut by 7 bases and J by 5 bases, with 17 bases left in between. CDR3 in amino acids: CASTLMQGPYGYTF. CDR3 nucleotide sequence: TGTGCCAGCACTTTAATGCAGGGGCCGTATGGCTACACCTTC.

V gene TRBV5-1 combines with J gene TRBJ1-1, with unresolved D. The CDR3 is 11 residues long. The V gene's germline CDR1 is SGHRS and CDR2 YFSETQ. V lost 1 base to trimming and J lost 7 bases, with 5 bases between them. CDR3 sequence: CASSLTGEAFF. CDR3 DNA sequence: TGCGCCAGCAGCTTGACCGGTGAAGCTTTCTTT.

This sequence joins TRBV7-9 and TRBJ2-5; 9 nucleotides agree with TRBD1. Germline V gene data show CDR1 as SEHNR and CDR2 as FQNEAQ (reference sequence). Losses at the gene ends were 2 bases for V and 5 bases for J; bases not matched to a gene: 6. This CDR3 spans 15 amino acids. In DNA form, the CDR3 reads TGTGCCAGCAGCTTACATACAGGGGGCGGGGAGACCCAGTACTTC. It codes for CASSLHTGGGETQYF.

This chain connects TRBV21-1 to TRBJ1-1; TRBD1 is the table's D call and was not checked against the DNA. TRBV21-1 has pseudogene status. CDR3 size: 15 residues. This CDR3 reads CASSKDRGLNTEAFF. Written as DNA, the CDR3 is TGTGCCAGCAGCAAGGACAGGGGGCTGAACACTGAAGCTTTCTTT.